The 26 T cell receptor gamma chains presented below share a single source sample, sequenced in a study of gamma delta lymphoproliferative disorders and STAT genes. Sequencing used genomic DNA taken from PBMCs of patients and controls. TCRdb re-identified clones in the multiplex PCR reads via CATT. The repertoire holds more than 2,500 gamma-chain clones, with around 7.5% as singletons. Sequenced: blood. The receptors stem from a human donor in good health.

By share of the sample, this clone is medium-sized. In the same sample, other DNA sequences code for this CDR3. The V gene is TRGV2, the J gene TRGJ1 or TRGJ2. Since TCRdb gives no J gene, matching the DNA to germline was used here to assign it. The CDR3 totals 13 residues. The germline gives CDR1 EGSNGY, CDR2 YDSYNSKV. V lost 2 bases and J lost 0; bases outside the gene matches: 1. CDR3 sequence (DNA): TGTGCCACCTGGGACGTGAATTATTATAAGAAACTCTTT. Translating it yields CATWDVNYYKKLF.

By sample share, this clone is medium-sized (0.01 to 0.1%). The rearrangement joins TRGV5 to TRGJ1 or TRGJ2. Germline matching of the DNA provided the J gene here, since TCRdb leaves it blank. There are 14 residues in the CDR3. Germline V lookup: CDR1 VINAFY, CDR2 YDVSNSKD. Trimming at V came to 0 bases and at J to 5 bases, leaving 7 bases not matched to a gene. The CDR3 reads CATWDRLSDYKKLF. The DNA of the CDR3 is TGTGCCACCTGGGACAGGCTGAGTGATTATAAGAAACTCTTT.

This clone rates as medium-sized (0.01 to 0.1%). The V gene is TRGV10, the J gene TRGJ1 or TRGJ2. In the absence of a J gene in TCRdb, the DNA was matched to germline to assign it here. TRGV10 is filed as an ORF, its function uncertain. The CDR3 is 12 amino acids. V dropped 8 bases and J dropped 5; count of bases not matched to a gene: 7. Here the CDR3 reads CAAWDYDYKKLF. Here the CDR3 DNA reads TGTGCTGCGTGGGATTATGATTATAAGAAACTCTTT.

This clone was seen only a few times. This chain links TRGV9 with TRGJ1 or TRGJ2. Matching the DNA to germline supplied the J gene, which TCRdb does not give. Unmatched junction bases numbered 5, after V lost 3 bases and J lost 3 bases. The CDR3 covers 13 residues. The V gene's germline CDR1 is GITISATS and CDR2 ISYDGTV (reference sequence). For the CDR3, the DNA is TGTGCCTTGTGGGAGACAACTTATTATAAGAAACTCTTT. Translation: CALWETTYYKKLF.

By sample fraction, this clone is medium-sized. The chain uses TRGV4 and TRGJ1 or TRGJ2. Here the J gene came from matching the DNA to germline, since TCRdb omits it. The length of the CDR3 is 9 residues. The germline CDR1 and CDR2 sequences are EGSTGY and YDSYTSSV. CDR3: CAGGIMKLF. In DNA form, the CDR3 reads TGTGCAGGGGGGATAATGAAACTCTTT.

In this sample, this clone is medium-sized (0.01 to 0.1%). V usage is TRGV8 and J usage is TRGJ1 or TRGJ2. TCRdb gives no J gene; it was assigned here by matching the DNA to germline. The length of the CDR3 is 13 residues. CDR1 is VENAVY and CDR2 is YDSYNSRV in the germline V gene. With 0 bases clipped from V and 4 bases from J, the junction kept 3 bases outside the gene matches. The CDR3 DNA is TGTGCCACCTGGGATAGGAACTATTATAAGAAACTCTTT. Its protein is CATWDRNYYKKLF.

The rearrangement uses TRGV2 and TRGJP2. TCRdb offers no J gene call, so here the DNA was matched to germline to obtain one. The CDR3 has 12 amino acids. The V and J ends lost 9 bases and 8 bases, in that order; junction bases with no gene match: 9. The germline CDR1 and CDR2 sequences are EGSNGY and YDSYNSKV. CDR3 in amino acids: CATPRRDWIKTF. The CDR3 DNA follows: TGTGCCACCCCCAGAAGGGATTGGATCAAGACGTTT.

By sample share, this clone is medium-sized (0.01 to 0.1%). The chain carries TRGV2 and TRGJP2. TCRdb does not report a J gene; here it was assigned by matching the DNA to germline references. Trimming removed 3 bases from V and 2 bases from J; junction bases left unmatched: 3. The CDR3 is 14 amino acids. CDR1 and CDR2 from the germline V gene are EGSNGY and YDSYNSKV. CDR3 in DNA: TGTGCCACCTGGGACCTAAGTAGTGATTGGATCAAGACGTTT. Encoded protein: CATWDLSSDWIKTF.

This clone was counted ten times or more. The chain has TRGV4 and TRGJP1. Assignment of the J gene here rests on matching the DNA to germline, because TCRdb gives none. There are 15 residues in the CDR3. CDR1 and CDR2 (germline): EGSTGY, YDSYTSSV. V shed 2 bases and J 0 bases; nucleotides not matched to a gene: 3. CDR3 DNA: TGTGCCACCTGGGATGTCGATACCACTGGTTGGTTCAAGATATTT. It encodes CATWDVDTTGWFKIF.

This clone is medium-sized (0.01 to 0.1%) in the sample. The rearrangement joins TRGV10 to TRGJ1 or TRGJ2. Matching the DNA to germline supplied the J gene, which TCRdb does not give. TRGV10 is an open reading frame, and its role is uncertain. This CDR3 contains 12 residues. The V gene end was trimmed by 8 bases and the J gene end by 3 bases; junction bases not matched to a gene: 5. CDR3 in DNA: TGTGCTGCGTGGGCCCCTTATTATAAGAAACTCTTT. Its protein product is CAAWAPYYKKLF.

In its sample, this clone was seen many times. This chain links TRGV8 with TRGJ1 or TRGJ2. The J gene comes from matching the DNA to germline here; TCRdb lacks it. Germline CDR1 is VENAVY and CDR2 is YDSYNSRV. The CDR3 is made up of 15 amino acids. The ends lost 4 bases at V and 5 bases at J; junction bases unmatched: 14. CDR3: CATWEPIDFDYKKLF. In DNA form, the CDR3 reads TGTGCCACCTGGGAGCCGATCGATTTTGATTATAAGAAACTCTTT.

By its share, this clone is medium-sized. The DNA is left out, because the CDR3 cannot be placed on it with certainty; the CDR3 is given as TCRdb lists it. No J gene was named, though the V gene is TRGV11. TRGV11 counts as an open reading frame of uncertain function. The CDR3 has 19 residues if both end residues are counted. The CDR3 sequence: CTTVPAGLGTFGTGWFKIF.

By proportion, this clone is medium-sized. The DNA is omitted, as the CDR3 cannot be located on it reliably, and the CDR3 follows TCRdb's listing. The V gene corresponds to TRGV11; no J gene was called. TRGV11 is sorted into the ORF group, with uncertain function. The CDR3 comprises 18 residues, both ends counted. The chain's CDR3 is CTTVPAGLGTFGQTKKLF.

This clone is labeled as medium-sized (0.01 to 0.1%). V is TRGV2 and J is TRGJ1 or TRGJ2. TCRdb carries no J gene annotation; the J gene was assigned here by matching the DNA with germline. The CDR3 totals 15 residues. V trimming: 0 bases; J trimming: 10 bases; junction bases outside the gene matches: 15. From germline, CDR1 is EGSNGY and CDR2 YDSYNSKV. The CDR3 coding sequence is TGTGCCACCTGGGACGGGCTGTGGGGGGTGGGGAAGAAACTCTTT. Amino acid sequence: CATWDGLWGVGKKLF.

About this clone: No DNA is shown, since the ends of the CDR3 on it are uncertain; the CDR3 is the one TCRdb lists. No J gene was assigned, while the V gene was called as TRGV2. Germline V gene sequence: CDR1 EGSNGY, CDR2 YDSYNSKV. The CDR3 is made up of 19 amino acids, end residues included. CDR3 loop: CATWDGRIIRNSLAVEQHF.

Judged by abundance, this clone is medium-sized. The DNA is left out, because the CDR3 cannot be placed on it with certainty; the CDR3 is given as TCRdb lists it. The V gene call is TRGV11, and the J gene call is absent. TRGV11 is an ORF, with its function uncertain. The CDR3 has 17 residues if both end residues are counted. This chain's CDR3 is CTTVPAGLGMNYYKKLF.

This clone is classed as medium-sized. V gene TRGV9 combines with J gene TRGJ1 or TRGJ2. TCRdb leaves out the J gene; it was filled in here by matching the DNA to germline. Germline CDR1 and CDR2: GITISATS and ISYDGTV (reference sequence). This CDR3 has 11 amino acids. J lost 5 bases, V lost 7 bases, and 5 bases had no gene match. DNA of the CDR3: TGTGCCTTGTGCTGGCATTATAAGAAACTCTTT. Translated: CALCWHYKKLF.

This clone was recorded at least ten times. The chain combines TRGV5P with TRGJ1 or TRGJ2. The J gene is absent in TCRdb and was assigned here via DNA matching to germline. TRGV5P is termed a pseudogene. The CDR3 length is 13 residues. In DNA, the CDR3 is TGTGCCACCTGGGGCACTAATTATTATAAGAAACTCTTT. Translating it yields CATWGTNYYKKLF.

Ten or more counts support this clone. The CDR3 spells CATLPRKKLF. CDR3 bases: TGTGCCACCTTACCCCGGAAGAAACTCTTT. The chain uses TRGV8 and TRGJ1 or TRGJ2. No J segment appears in TCRdb, so it was assigned here by matching the sequence to germline. Germline CDR1 VENAVY, CDR2 YDSYNSRV. CDR3 size: 10 residues. Trimming at V came to 8 bases and at J to 10 bases, leaving 8 bases not matched to a gene.

This clone was seen at least ten times. CDR3 sequence (DNA): TGTGCCTTGTGGGAAAATACCACTGGTTGGTTCAAGATATTT. Its translation is CALWENTTGWFKIF. The V and J genes are TRGV9 and TRGJP1. Since TCRdb gives no J gene, matching the DNA to germline was used here to assign it. The length of the CDR3 is 14 residues. The V gene end was trimmed by 4 bases and the J gene end by 0 bases; junction bases not matched to a gene: 2. Per germline, CDR1 GITISATS and CDR2 ISYDGTV (reference sequence).

This clone was seen at least ten times. This chain uses TRGV9 with TRGJ1 or TRGJ2. In the absence of a J gene in TCRdb, the DNA was matched to germline to assign it here. The CDR3 totals 14 residues. V was clipped by 6 bases and J by 4 bases; unmatched bases: 12. Germline loops: CDR1 GITISATS, CDR2 ISYDGTV (reference sequence). The CDR3 spells CALWSEGEYYKKLF. As DNA, the CDR3 is TGTGCCTTGTGGTCGGAGGGAGAGTATTATAAGAAACTCTTT.

This clone is medium-sized in the sample. As DNA, the CDR3 is TGTGCCACCTGGGATGGATTACGTTATTATAAGAAACTCTTT. This codes for CATWDGLRYYKKLF. The rearrangement joins TRGV4 to TRGJ1 or TRGJ2. The J gene was not available in TCRdb and was assigned here by matching the DNA to germline segments. CDR3 size: 14 residues. V shed 1 base and J 3 bases; nucleotides not matched to a gene: 6. Looked up from germline, CDR1 is EGSTGY and CDR2 is YDSYTSSV.

In this sample, this clone turned up a few times. The J gene is TRGJ1 or TRGJ2, the V gene TRGV2. Here the J gene came from matching the DNA to germline, since TCRdb omits it. The trim removed 3 bases at V and 12 bases at J, leaving 14 bases unmatched. The CDR3 covers 13 residues. Germline-derived CDR1 and CDR2 are EGSNGY and YDSYNSKV. The CDR3 DNA follows: TGTGCCACCTGGGACCTTCGGGGGGGGCTGAAACTCTTT. This sequence encodes CATWDLRGGLKLF.

In this sample, this clone is medium-sized. The genes are TRGV3 and TRGJ1 or TRGJ2. The J gene was missing in TCRdb and was found by matching the end of the DNA to germline. CDR1 is VTNTFY, CDR2 YDVSTARD, per germline (reference sequence). With V trimmed by 7 bases and J by 1 base, 4 bases remained unmatched. The CDR3 contains 12 residues. The CDR3: CATCQNYYKKLF. Here the CDR3 DNA reads TGTGCCACCTGCCAAAATTATTATAAGAAACTCTTT.

Many counts were recorded for this clone. J is TRGJ1 or TRGJ2 and V is TRGV9. Assignment of the J gene here rests on matching the DNA to germline, because TCRdb gives none. Germline trimming cut 5 bases from V and 12 bases from J; bases unmatched to any gene: 7. The CDR3 runs 10 residues. Germline lookup yields CDR1 GITISATS and CDR2 ISYDGTV (reference sequence). The CDR3 nucleotides are TGTGCCTTGTGGGCCATGGGGAAACTCTTT. Amino acid sequence: CALWAMGKLF.

This clone is classed as medium-sized. The same CDR3 can be traced to other DNA sequences in this sample. CDR3 DNA sequence: TGTGCCACCTGGGATAGCCCCAATTATTATAAGAAACTCTTT. This encodes CATWDSPNYYKKLF. V gene TRGV8 combines with J gene TRGJ1 or TRGJ2. TCRdb gives no J gene; it was assigned here by matching the DNA to germline. V trimming: 1 base; J trimming: 1 base; junction bases outside the gene matches: 4. The CDR3 covers 14 residues. Germline V CDR1 and CDR2: VENAVY, YDSYNSRV.